This TCR beta chain emerged from a study of T-cell memory formation after mild COVID-19. Study background: TCR clusters were largely donor specific.

The CDR3 is 16 amino acids. Trimming stripped 4 bases from V and 0 bases from J, with 16 bases between. The germline gives CDR1 SGHRS, CDR2 YFSETQ. MiXCR, applied by TCRdb to the 5' RACE reads, yields one record per CDR3 protein. The data show about 420,000 distinct CDR3 sequences, more than 20% seen once. The chain employs TRBV5-1 and TRBJ1-2; maybe TRBD1 (6 bases). The clonotype was recovered from an adult woman who had mild COVID-19 (a few samples of this study predate the infection). Cell type and time point are not known. The sequenced material came from PBMCs or a T cell subset sorted from them (not recorded which). The CDR3 loop is CASSIWTDESNYGYTF. CDR3 nucleotides: TGCGCCAGCAGCATATGGACAGATGAATCTAACTATGGCTACACCTTC.